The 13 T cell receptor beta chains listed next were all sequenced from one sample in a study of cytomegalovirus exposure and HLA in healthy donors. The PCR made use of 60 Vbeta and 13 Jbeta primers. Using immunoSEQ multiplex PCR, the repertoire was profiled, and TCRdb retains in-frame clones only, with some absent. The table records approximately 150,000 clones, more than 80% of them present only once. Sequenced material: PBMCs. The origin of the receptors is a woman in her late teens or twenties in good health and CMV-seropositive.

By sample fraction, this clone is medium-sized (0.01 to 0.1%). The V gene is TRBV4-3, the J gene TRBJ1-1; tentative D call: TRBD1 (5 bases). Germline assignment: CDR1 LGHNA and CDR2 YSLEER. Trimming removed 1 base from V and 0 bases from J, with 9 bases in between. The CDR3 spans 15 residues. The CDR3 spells CASSQVADMNTEAFF. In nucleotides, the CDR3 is TGCGCCAGCAGCCAAGTTGCGGACATGAACACTGAAGCTTTCTTT.

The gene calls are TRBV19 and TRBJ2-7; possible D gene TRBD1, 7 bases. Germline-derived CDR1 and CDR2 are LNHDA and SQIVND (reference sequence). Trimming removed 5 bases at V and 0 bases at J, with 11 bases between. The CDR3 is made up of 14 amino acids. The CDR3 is CASSAGGGSYEQYF. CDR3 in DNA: TGTGCCAGTAGTGCAGGGGGAGGCTCCTACGAGCAGTACTTC.

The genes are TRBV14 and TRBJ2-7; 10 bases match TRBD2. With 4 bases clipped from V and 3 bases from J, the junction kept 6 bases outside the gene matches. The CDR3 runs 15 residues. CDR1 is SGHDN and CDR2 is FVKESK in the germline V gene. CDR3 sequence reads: CASSLASGGGYEQYF. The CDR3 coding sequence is TGTGCCAGCAGCCTTGCCAGCGGGGGGGGCTACGAGCAGTACTTC.

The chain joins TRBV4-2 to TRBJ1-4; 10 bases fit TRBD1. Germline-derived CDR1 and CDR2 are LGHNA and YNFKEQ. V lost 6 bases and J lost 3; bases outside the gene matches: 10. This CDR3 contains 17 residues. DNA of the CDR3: TGTGCCAGCAGTCAACCGACAGGGGGCGAATCTAATGAAAAACTGTTTTTT. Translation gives CASSQPTGGESNEKLFF.

The CDR3 nucleotides read TGCAGCGTTGAAGAACCAGGGGTTACTAACTATGGCTACACCTTC. Protein sequence: CSVEEPGVTNYGYTF. J is TRBJ1-2 and V is TRBV29-1; tentative D call: TRBD1 (6 bases). V was shortened by 0 bases and J by 0 bases, with 11 bases between the two germline ends. Germline V lookup: CDR1 SQVTM, CDR2 ANQGSEA. CDR3 size: 15 residues.

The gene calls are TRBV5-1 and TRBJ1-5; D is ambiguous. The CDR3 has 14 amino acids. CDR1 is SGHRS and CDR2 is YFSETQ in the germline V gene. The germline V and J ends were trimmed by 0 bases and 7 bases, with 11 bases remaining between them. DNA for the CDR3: TGCGCCAGCAGCTTGGCCGGCGGTCCACAGCCCCAGCATTTT. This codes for CASSLAGGPQPQHF.

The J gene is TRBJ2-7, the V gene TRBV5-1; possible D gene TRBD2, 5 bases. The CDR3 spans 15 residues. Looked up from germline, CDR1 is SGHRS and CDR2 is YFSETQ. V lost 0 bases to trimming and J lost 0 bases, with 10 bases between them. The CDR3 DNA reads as TGCGCCAGCAGCTTGGACTTAGGGAGCTCCTACGAGCAGTACTTC. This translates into CASSLDLGSSYEQYF.

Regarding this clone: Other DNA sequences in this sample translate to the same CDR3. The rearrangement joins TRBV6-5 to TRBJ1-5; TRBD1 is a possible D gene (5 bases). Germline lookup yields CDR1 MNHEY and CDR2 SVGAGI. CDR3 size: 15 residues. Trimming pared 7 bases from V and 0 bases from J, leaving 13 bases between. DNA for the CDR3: TGTGCCAGCAAGCAGGGAGGCTATAGCAATCAGCCCCAGCATTTT. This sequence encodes CASKQGGYSNQPQHF.

CDR3 in DNA: TGTGCCAGCAGCGCCCGCACAGGGACCGACACTGAAGCTTTCTTT. It yields the protein CASSARTGTDTEAFF. The V call is TRBV7-9, the J call TRBJ1-1; D may be TRBD1 (6 bases). Germline V gene sequence: CDR1 SEHNR, CDR2 FQNEAQ (reference sequence). Trimming cost V 5 bases and J 3 bases, with 16 bases left between them. The CDR3 runs 15 residues. The full variable domain, with the rest looked up from reference TRBV7-9 and TRBJ1-1, is DTGVSQNPRHKITKRGQNVTFRCDPISEHNRLYWYRQTLGQGPEFLTYFQNEAQLEKSRLLSDRFSAERPKGSFSTLEIQRTEQGDSAMYLCASSARTGTDTEAFFGQGTRLTVV.

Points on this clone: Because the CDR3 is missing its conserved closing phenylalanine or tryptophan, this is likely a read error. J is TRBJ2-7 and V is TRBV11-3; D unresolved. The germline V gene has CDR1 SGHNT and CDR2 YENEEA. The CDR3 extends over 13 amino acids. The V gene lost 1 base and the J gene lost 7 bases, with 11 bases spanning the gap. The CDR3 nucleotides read TGTGCCAGCAGCTTAGGTCCGTTCGGGGAGCAGTACCTC. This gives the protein CASSLGPFGEQYL.

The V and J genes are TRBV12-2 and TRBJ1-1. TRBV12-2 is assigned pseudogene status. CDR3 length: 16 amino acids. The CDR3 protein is CASRLSGRRPNTEAFF. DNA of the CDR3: TGTGCAAGTCGCTTAAGCGGCAGAAGACCAAACACTGAAGCTTTCTTT.

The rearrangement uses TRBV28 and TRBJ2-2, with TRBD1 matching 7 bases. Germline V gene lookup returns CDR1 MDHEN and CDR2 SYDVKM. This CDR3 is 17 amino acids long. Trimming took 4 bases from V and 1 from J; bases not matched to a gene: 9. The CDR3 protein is CASSSPPTGWNTGELFF. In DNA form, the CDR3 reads TGTGCCAGCAGTTCACCCCCGACAGGGTGGAACACCGGGGAGCTGTTTTTT.

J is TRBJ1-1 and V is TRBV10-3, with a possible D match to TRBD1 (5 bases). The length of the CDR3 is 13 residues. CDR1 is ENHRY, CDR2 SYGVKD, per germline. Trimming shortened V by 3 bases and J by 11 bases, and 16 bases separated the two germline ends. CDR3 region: CAISEVDTPTAFF. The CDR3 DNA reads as TGTGCCATCAGTGAAGTGGACACTCCGACCGCTTTCTTT.